Following are 7 T cell receptor beta chains from one sample sequenced in a study of shared clonotypes between healthy human individuals. Data came from immunoSEQ multiplex PCR; TCRdb stores just in-frame clones and leaves some out. The profile shows 550,000 to 700,000 clones, less than 80% of them singletons. What was sequenced was memory CD4+ T cells sorted from blood. Described subset: CD45RA-negative fraction. The source of these receptors is a woman between 25 and 40 years old in good health.

This clone was seen a handful of times. V gene TRBV11-2 combines with J gene TRBJ2-1; 9 bases are a match to TRBD1. The CDR3 extends over 15 amino acids. The V and J ends lost 5 bases and 4 bases, in that order; junction bases with no gene match: 6. CDR1 is SGHAT, CDR2 FQNNGV, per germline. The CDR3 is CASSLGTGLYNEQFF. The DNA of the CDR3 is TGTGCCAGCAGCCTCGGGACAGGGCTGTACAATGAGCAGTTCTTC. The full variable domain, rest sourced from reference TRBV11-2 and TRBJ2-1, is EAGVAQSPRYKIIEKRQSVAFWCNPISGHATLYWYQQILGQGPKLLIQFQNNGVVDDSQLPKDRFSAERLKGVDSTLKIQPAKLEDSAVYLCASSLGTGLYNEQFFGPGTRLTVL.

This chain joins TRBV19 and TRBJ2-1, with D perhaps TRBD1 or TRBD2 (5 bases each). Trimming removed 8 bases from V and 8 bases from J, with 22 bases in between. CDR3 length equals 15 residues. Germline V gene sequence: CDR1 LNHDA, CDR2 SQIVND (reference sequence). The CDR3 region is CASSKGPSWYDEQFF. The CDR3 DNA reads as TGTGCCAGTTCCAAGGGGCCTAGCTGGTATGATGAGCAGTTCTTC.

V usage is TRBV20-1 and J usage is TRBJ1-4, with D possibly TRBD1 on 5 matching bases. This CDR3 is built from 11 residues. Germline V gene lookup returns CDR1 DFQATT and CDR2 SNEGSKA (reference sequence). V was pared by 4 bases and J by 12 bases, with 12 bases between. The CDR3 coding sequence is TGCAGTGCTAACCGTAAAGGGGAACTGTTTTTT. This gives the protein CSANRKGELFF.

This clone appeared a few times. The J gene is TRBJ2-2, the V gene TRBV6-1; D perhaps matches TRBD1 (6 bases). Germline V gene lookup returns CDR1 MNHNS and CDR2 SASEGT. This CDR3 is built from 12 residues. V lost 5 bases, J lost 6 bases, and 7 bases lay in between. CDR3 sequence reads: CASSHRAGELFF. The CDR3 region has the DNA TGTGCCAGCAGTCACAGGGCCGGGGAGCTGTTTTTT.

The chain uses TRBV28 and TRBJ1-2, with D uncertain. Trimming pared 6 bases from V and 3 bases from J, leaving 8 bases between. The CDR3 contains 12 residues. The germline CDR1 and CDR2 sequences are MDHEN and SYDVKM. The CDR3 spells CASRAEDYGYTF. CDR3 DNA: TGTGCCAGCAGGGCAGAAGACTATGGCTACACCTTC.

The chain combines TRBV28 with TRBJ2-1; TRBD2 agrees at 11 bases. Germline CDR1 MDHEN, CDR2 SYDVKM. The J segment lost 7 bases and the V segment lost 3 bases, leaving 14 bases of the junction unmatched. The CDR3 covers 18 residues. The CDR3 reads CASSFIGIAGGPWNEQFF. The CDR3 DNA follows: TGTGCCAGCAGTTTCATAGGTATAGCGGGAGGGCCGTGGAATGAGCAGTTCTTC.

The rearrangement joins TRBV4-1 to TRBJ1-1; possibly TRBD1 for D (5 bases). This CDR3 comprises 15 residues. In germline, CDR1 is MGHRA, CDR2 YSYEKL. V was trimmed by 2 bases and J by 0 bases, leaving 10 bases between them. This CDR3 reads CASSQQTAMNTEAFF. CDR3 in DNA: TGCGCCAGCAGCCAACAGACAGCAATGAACACTGAAGCTTTCTTT.